Each of the 22 T cell receptor beta chains below was sequenced from the same sample in a study of T-cell reconstitution after alpha-beta-depleted transplantation in children. This sample's TCRbeta library carried unique molecular identifier barcodes. A single record per CDR3 protein comes from TCRdb applying MiXCR to the PCR reads. The sample yields approximately 100,000 distinct CDR3 sequences, over 9% seen once. The sample was PBMCs from the stem cell graft donor, taken from the stem cell graft. The receptor set was obtained from a human donor who donated a stem cell graft to a child with inherited bone marrow failure.

This clonotype was observed many times. The J gene is TRBJ2-1, the V gene TRBV12-3 or TRBV12-4; D is possibly TRBD1 or TRBD2 (5 bases each). The CDR3 length is 12 residues. Trimming left V 6 bases short and J 9 bases short, with 12 bases between. CDR3 DNA: TGTGCCAGCAGGCAAGGGACCCCTGAGCAGTTCTTC. Translated: CASRQGTPEQFF.

This clonotype was observed at least ten times. J is TRBJ2-7 and V is TRBV7-2; the match to TRBD2 covers 12 bases. Germline CDR1 and CDR2: SGHTA and FQGNSA. V was clipped by 1 base and J by 3 bases; unmatched bases: 1. This CDR3 has 15 residues. DNA of the CDR3: TGTGCCAGCAGCTTAGAACTAGCGGGGGGCTACGAGCAGTACTTC. Its translation is CASSLELAGGYEQYF.

This clonotype came up many times. V usage is TRBV3-1 and J usage is TRBJ2-1, with D perhaps TRBD1 or TRBD2 (6 bases each). The V and J ends lost 7 bases and 8 bases respectively, with 21 bases between them. CDR1 is LGHDT and CDR2 is YNNKEL in the germline V gene (reference sequence). The CDR3 is made up of 15 amino acids. The CDR3 sequence: CASTSMGAGWHEQFF. The CDR3 DNA sequence: TGTGCCAGCACCTCGATGGGGGCGGGATGGCATGAGCAGTTCTTC.

This clonotype was seen ten or more times. The chain recombines TRBV15 with TRBJ2-7, with D unresolved. CDR3 length equals 15 residues. From germline, CDR1 is LNHNV and CDR2 YYDKDF (reference sequence). The V end was cut by 0 bases, the J end by 0 bases, with 9 bases between. DNA of the CDR3: TGTGCCACCAGCAGAGATCCACACGGCTCCTACGAGCAGTACTTC. Amino acids: CATSRDPHGSYEQYF.

The V call is TRBV7-2, the J call TRBJ2-7; tentatively, D is TRBD2 (6 bases). V lost 4 bases to trimming and J lost 0 bases, with 10 bases between them. Germline lookup yields CDR1 SGHTA and CDR2 FQGNSA. The CDR3 consists of 14 residues. CDR3 sequence: CASSSSASSYEQYF. CDR3 DNA sequence: TGTGCCAGCAGCTCTAGCGCCAGCTCCTACGAGCAGTACTTC. The full variable domain, in which reference TRBV7-2 and TRBJ2-7 provide the parts outside the CDR3, is GAGVSQSPSNKVTEKGKDVELRCDPISGHTALYWYRQSLGQGLEFLIYFQGNSAPDKSGLPSDRFSAERTGGSVSTLTIQRTQQEDSAVYLCASSSSASSYEQYFGPGTRLTVT.

This clonotype was counted at least ten times. This sequence joins TRBV20-1 and TRBJ1-2, with unresolved D. V lost 7 bases, J lost 4 bases, and 16 bases lay in between. The CDR3 contains 13 residues. Germline CDR1 reads DFQATT; CDR2 reads SNEGSKA (reference sequence). The CDR3 DNA follows: TGCAGTGGCCGGGGAGGAGTAGGCTATGGCTACACCTTC. Its translation: CSGRGGVGYGYTF.

This clonotype has a handful of counts. V and J are TRBV6-1 and TRBJ2-2, with TRBD2 matching 7 bases. The CDR3 spans 18 residues. Germline V gene sequence: CDR1 MNHNS, CDR2 SASEGT. J gave up 7 bases and V 6 bases, and 20 bases lay outside the gene matches. CDR3 amino acids: CASSILPGGRENGGELFF. DNA for the CDR3: TGTGCCAGCAGCATACTTCCGGGCGGGAGAGAGAACGGCGGGGAGCTGTTTTTT.

This clonotype has only a few counts. The genes are TRBV6-4 and TRBJ1-6, with D maybe TRBD1 (6 bases). Germline CDR1 and CDR2: MRHNA and SNTAGT. The germline V and J ends were trimmed by 6 bases and 7 bases, with 10 bases remaining between them. This CDR3 region has 13 residues. Here the CDR3 DNA reads TGTGCCAGCAGGGACAGCCTCAATTCACCCCTCCACTTT. Protein sequence: CASRDSLNSPLHF.

The table lists this clonotype with many counts. The chain's CDR3 is CATSDLGGSGGTYNEQFF. The CDR3 DNA follows: TGTGCCACCAGTGATTTGGGGGGTAGCGGAGGTACGTACAATGAGCAGTTCTTC. The chain combines TRBV24-1 with TRBJ2-1; maybe TRBD2 (6 bases). The V end lost 0 bases, the J end lost 4 bases, and 18 bases lay between the germline ends. In germline, CDR1 is KGHDR, CDR2 SFDVKD. The CDR3 totals 18 residues.

This clonotype has at least ten counts. The J gene is TRBJ2-3, the V gene TRBV20-1; 9 bases are a match to TRBD1. Germline loops: CDR1 DFQATT, CDR2 SNEGSKA (reference sequence). V shed 3 bases and J 1 base; nucleotides not matched to a gene: 2. The CDR3 length is 14 residues. CDR3 bases: TGCAGTGCTAGTAGGGACAGGGGCACAGATACGCAGTATTTT. Its protein product is CSASRDRGTDTQYF.

The chain has TRBV4-1 and TRBJ1-5, with D possibly being TRBD1 (5 bases). Germline CDR1 is MGHRA and CDR2 is YSYEKL. The V end was cut by 3 bases, the J end by 6 bases, with 12 bases between. The CDR3 extends over 14 amino acids. This chain's CDR3 is CASSQVGGSQPQHF. As DNA, the CDR3 is TGCGCCAGCAGCCAGGTGGGGGGGAGTCAGCCCCAGCATTTT.

There are many counts of this clonotype. The chain joins TRBV6-5 to TRBJ1-4; TRBD1 is a possible D gene (6 bases). V gave up 2 bases and J gave up 5 bases, with 6 bases separating them. This CDR3 is built from 13 residues. CDR1 and CDR2 from the germline V gene are MNHEY and SVGAGI. The CDR3 protein is CASSYQGNEKLFF. The CDR3 nucleotides read TGTGCCAGCAGTTACCAGGGGAATGAAAAACTGTTTTTT.

Ten or more counts support this clonotype. The chain carries TRBV28 and TRBJ1-4, with D possibly TRBD1 on 6 matching bases. In germline, CDR1 is MDHEN, CDR2 SYDVKM. The CDR3 consists of 15 residues. V was trimmed by 4 bases and J by 7 bases, leaving 16 bases between them. Here the CDR3 reads CASSSTGRWGEKLFF. CDR3 bases: TGTGCCAGCAGTTCTACAGGGAGATGGGGTGAAAAACTGTTTTTT.

The rearrangement links TRBV11-2 to TRBJ2-7; D tentatively fits TRBD1 or TRBD2 (5 bases each). The CDR3 runs 15 residues. Looked up from germline, CDR1 is SGHAT and CDR2 is FQNNGV. Trimming took 2 bases from V and 3 from J, leaving 14 bases between them. CDR3 sequence: CASSLTGTVYYEQYF. The CDR3, as DNA: TGTGCCAGCAGCTTAACCGGGACGGTTTACTACGAGCAGTACTTC.

This clonotype was counted ten times or more. J is TRBJ2-5 and V is TRBV29-1, with D possibly being TRBD1 (5 bases). The CDR3 is 13 residues long. Germline CDR1 is SQVTM and CDR2 is ANQGSEA. V was cut by 6 bases and J by 7 bases, with 18 bases left in between. DNA for the CDR3: TGCAGCGTCGATGGACCTTTAAGGGGGACCCAGTACTTC. Translation: CSVDGPLRGTQYF.

By sample share, this clonotype is medium-sized. The CDR3 coding sequence is TGCAGCGGCGTACAGGGGGACTATGGCTACACCTTC. It codes for CSGVQGDYGYTF. The chain recombines TRBV29-1 with TRBJ1-2; 8 bases align to TRBD1. Per germline, CDR1 SQVTM and CDR2 ANQGSEA. V gave up 7 bases and J gave up 3 bases; unmatched junction bases: 4. The CDR3 spans 12 residues.

The V and J genes are TRBV29-1 and TRBJ2-5; perhaps TRBD2 as D (6 bases). V lost 2 bases, J lost 1 base, and 11 bases lay in between. Looked up from germline, CDR1 is SQVTM and CDR2 is ANQGSEA. The CDR3 is 14 amino acids. CDR3 in amino acids: CSVETGTGQETQYF. CDR3 nucleotide sequence: TGCAGCGTTGAAACCGGGACTGGCCAAGAGACCCAGTACTTC.

This clonotype was seen a handful of times. The chain is built from TRBV7-9 and TRBJ2-7; D is ambiguous. Germline V lookup: CDR1 SEHNR, CDR2 FQNEAQ (reference sequence). The CDR3 consists of 11 residues. The ends were cut back, 1 base at V and 6 bases at J, with 4 bases in the middle. CDR3 loop: CASSLELEQYF. The DNA of the CDR3 is TGTGCCAGCAGCTTAGAACTCGAGCAGTACTTC.

Ten or more counts support this clonotype. The chain employs TRBV12-3 or TRBV12-4 and TRBJ1-5, with D possibly TRBD1 on 6 matching bases. Between the trimmed V and J ends, which lost 5 bases and 5 bases, there was a span of 19 bases. The CDR3 loop spans 16 amino acids. The CDR3 DNA reads as TGTGCCAGCAGTAGGGGGGGAAGACTCAATTATCAGCCCCAGCATTTT. Protein product: CASSRGGRLNYQPQHF.

The table lists this clonotype with many counts. The rearrangement joins TRBV14 to TRBJ2-1, with TRBD2 identical over 12 bases. CDR1 and CDR2 (germline): SGHDN, FVKESK. The CDR3 is made up of 15 amino acids. V was clipped by 4 bases and J by 10 bases; unmatched bases: 8. The CDR3 is CASSRASGRGLEQFF. The CDR3 nucleotides are TGTGCCAGCAGCCGAGCTAGCGGGAGGGGATTGGAGCAGTTCTTC.

This clonotype was counted many times. This chain links TRBV7-2 with TRBJ2-7, with TRBD2 matching over 9 bases. The V gene end was trimmed by 5 bases and the J gene end by 4 bases; junction bases not matched to a gene: 3. Germline CDR1 is SGHTA and CDR2 is FQGNSA. This CDR3 is 13 amino acids long. The CDR3 DNA reads TGTGCCAGCAGCCGGACTAGCGATTACGAGCAGTACTTC. Translated: CASSRTSDYEQYF. The full variable domain, in which reference TRBV7-2 and TRBJ2-7 provide the parts outside the CDR3, is GAGVSQSPSNKVTEKGKDVELRCDPISGHTALYWYRQSLGQGLEFLIYFQGNSAPDKSGLPSDRFSAERTGGSVSTLTIQRTQQEDSAVYLCASSRTSDYEQYFGPGTRLTVT.

This clonotype was recorded many times. V and J are TRBV9 and TRBJ2-7; 8 bases align to TRBD1. The CDR3 runs to 14 residues. The germline V gene encodes CDR1 SGDLS and CDR2 YYNGEE. Trimming at V came to 2 bases and at J to 3 bases, leaving 4 bases not matched to a gene. The CDR3 region is CASSVQGANYEQYF. In nucleotides, the CDR3 is TGTGCCAGCAGCGTGCAGGGGGCGAACTACGAGCAGTACTTC.